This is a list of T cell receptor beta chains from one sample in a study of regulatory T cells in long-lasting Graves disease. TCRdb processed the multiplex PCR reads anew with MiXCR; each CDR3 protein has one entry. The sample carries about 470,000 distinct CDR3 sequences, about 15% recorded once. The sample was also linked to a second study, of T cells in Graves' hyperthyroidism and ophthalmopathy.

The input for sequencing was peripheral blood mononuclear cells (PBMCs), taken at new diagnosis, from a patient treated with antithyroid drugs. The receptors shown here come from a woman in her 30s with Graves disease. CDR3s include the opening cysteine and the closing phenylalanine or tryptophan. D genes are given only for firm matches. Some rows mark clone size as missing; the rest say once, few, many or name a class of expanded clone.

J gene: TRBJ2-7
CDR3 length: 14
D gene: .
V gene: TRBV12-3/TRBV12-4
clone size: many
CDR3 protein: CASSSGTPSYEQYF
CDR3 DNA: TGTGCCAGCAGTTCGGGGACACCGTCCTACGAGCAGTACTTC

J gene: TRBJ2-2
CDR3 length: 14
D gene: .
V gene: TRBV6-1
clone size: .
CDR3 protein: CAIPGTTNTGELFF
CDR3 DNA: TGTGCCATCCCCGGGACAACCAACACCGGGGAGCTGTTTTTT

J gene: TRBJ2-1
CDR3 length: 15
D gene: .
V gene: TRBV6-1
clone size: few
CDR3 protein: CASSETWTENNEQFF
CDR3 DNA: TGTGCCAGCAGCGAGACTTGGACCGAAAACAATGAGCAGTTCTTC

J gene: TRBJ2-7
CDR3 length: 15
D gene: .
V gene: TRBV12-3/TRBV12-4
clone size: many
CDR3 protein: CASSLGRDLSYEQYF
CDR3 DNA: TGTGCCAGCAGTTTGGGACGGGACTTGTCCTACGAGCAGTACTTC

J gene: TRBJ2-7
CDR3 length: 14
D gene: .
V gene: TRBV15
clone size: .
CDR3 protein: CATSRLGGRDEQYF
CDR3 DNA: TGTGCCACCAGCAGATTGGGGGGTCGCGACGAGCAGTACTTC

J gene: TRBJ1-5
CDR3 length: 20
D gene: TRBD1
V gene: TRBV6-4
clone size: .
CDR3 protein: CASASRDRGLLNYSNQPQHF
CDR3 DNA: TGTGCCAGCGCCAGCCGGGACAGGGGGCTACTCAACTATAGCAATCAGCCCCAGCATTTT

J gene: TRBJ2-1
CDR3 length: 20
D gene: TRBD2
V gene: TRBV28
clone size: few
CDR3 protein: CASSSWTSGRGGSSYNEQFF
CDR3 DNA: TGTGCCAGCAGTTCTTGGACTAGCGGGAGGGGGGGGAGCTCCTACAATGAGCAGTTCTTC

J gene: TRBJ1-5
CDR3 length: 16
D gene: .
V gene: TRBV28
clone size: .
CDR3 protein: CASSLLVQAGNQPQHF
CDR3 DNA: TGTGCCAGCAGTCTTCTCGTGCAGGCAGGCAATCAGCCCCAGCATTTT

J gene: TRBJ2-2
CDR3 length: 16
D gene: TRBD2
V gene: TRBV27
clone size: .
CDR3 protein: CASSRISGGNTGELFF
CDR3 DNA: TGTGCCAGCAGTCGGATTAGCGGGGGTAACACCGGGGAGCTGTTTTTT

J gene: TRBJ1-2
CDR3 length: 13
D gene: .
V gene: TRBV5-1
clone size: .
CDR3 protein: CASSTTGEYGYTF
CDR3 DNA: TGCGCCAGCAGCACAACCGGGGAGTATGGCTACACCTTC

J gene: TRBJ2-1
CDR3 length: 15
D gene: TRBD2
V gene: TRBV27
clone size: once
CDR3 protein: CASGRAGGPGNEQFF
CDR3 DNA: TGTGCCAGCGGGAGGGCGGGAGGGCCGGGCAATGAGCAGTTCTTC

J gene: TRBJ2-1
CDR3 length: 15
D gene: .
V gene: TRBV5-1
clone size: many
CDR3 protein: CASSLIVSAYNEQFF
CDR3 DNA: TGCGCCAGCAGCTTGATAGTGTCGGCCTACAATGAGCAGTTCTTC

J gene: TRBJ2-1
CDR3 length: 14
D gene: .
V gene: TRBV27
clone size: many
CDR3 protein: CASSSVAEYNEQFF
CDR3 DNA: TGTGCCAGCAGTTCCGTAGCGGAGTACAATGAGCAGTTCTTC

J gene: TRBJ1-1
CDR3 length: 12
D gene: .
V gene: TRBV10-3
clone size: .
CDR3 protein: CAISGVRDQAFF
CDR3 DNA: TGTGCCATCAGTGGAGTTCGGGACCAAGCTTTCTTT

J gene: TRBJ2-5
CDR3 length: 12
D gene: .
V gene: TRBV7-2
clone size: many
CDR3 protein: CASSFGYGTQYF
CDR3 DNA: TGTGCCAGCAGCTTTGGTTACGGGACCCAGTACTTC

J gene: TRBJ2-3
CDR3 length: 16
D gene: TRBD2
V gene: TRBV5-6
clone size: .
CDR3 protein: CASSVLAGVKRDTQYF
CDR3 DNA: TGTGCCAGCAGCGTACTAGCGGGAGTAAAGAGGGATACGCAGTATTTT

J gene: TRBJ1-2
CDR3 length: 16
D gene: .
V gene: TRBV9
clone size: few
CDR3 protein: CASSVGGGREVYGYTF
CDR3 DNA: TGTGCCAGCAGCGTAGGGGGCGGCAGGGAAGTTTATGGCTACACCTTC

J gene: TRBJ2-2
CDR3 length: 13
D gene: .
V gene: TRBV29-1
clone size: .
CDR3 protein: CSVVKVATGELFF
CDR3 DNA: TGCAGCGTTGTCAAGGTTGCCACCGGGGAGCTGTTTTTT

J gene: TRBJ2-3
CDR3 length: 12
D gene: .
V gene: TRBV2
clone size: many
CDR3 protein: CASSLAPDTQYF
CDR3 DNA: TGTGCCAGCAGTCTGGCCCCAGATACGCAGTATTTT

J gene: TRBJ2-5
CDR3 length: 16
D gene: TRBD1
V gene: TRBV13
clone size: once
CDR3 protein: CASSSNDRGDQETQYF
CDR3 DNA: TGTGCCAGCAGCTCCAACGACAGGGGAGACCAAGAGACCCAGTACTTC

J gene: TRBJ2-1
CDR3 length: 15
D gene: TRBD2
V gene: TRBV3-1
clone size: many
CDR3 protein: CASSQGGVTYNEQFF
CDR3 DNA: TGTGCCAGCAGCCAGGGGGGGGTCACCTACAATGAGCAGTTCTTC

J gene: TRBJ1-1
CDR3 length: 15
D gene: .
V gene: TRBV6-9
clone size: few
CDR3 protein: CASSYFEGLNTEAFF
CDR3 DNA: TGTGCCAGCAGTTACTTTGAAGGGTTGAACACTGAAGCTTTCTTT

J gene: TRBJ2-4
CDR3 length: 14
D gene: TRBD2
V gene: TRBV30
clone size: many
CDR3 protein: CAWSVSGIRDIQYF
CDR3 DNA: TGTGCCTGGAGTGTAAGCGGGATAAGAGACATTCAGTACTTC

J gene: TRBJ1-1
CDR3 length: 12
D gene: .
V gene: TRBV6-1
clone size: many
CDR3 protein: CASSGRNTEAFF
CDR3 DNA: TGTGCCAGCAGTGGTAGGAACACTGAAGCTTTCTTT

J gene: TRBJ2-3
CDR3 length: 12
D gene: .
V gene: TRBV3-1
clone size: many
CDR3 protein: CASSQAVTEQYF
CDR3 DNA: TGTGCCAGCAGCCAAGCTGTAACGGAGCAGTATTTT

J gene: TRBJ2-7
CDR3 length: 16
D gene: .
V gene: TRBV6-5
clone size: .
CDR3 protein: CASNYSIAAGTYEQYF
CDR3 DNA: TGTGCCAGCAATTACTCGATTGCGGCCGGCACCTACGAGCAGTACTTC

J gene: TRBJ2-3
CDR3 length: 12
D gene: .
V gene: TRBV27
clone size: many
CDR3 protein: CASSFVADTQYF
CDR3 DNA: TGTGCCAGCAGCTTTGTTGCAGATACGCAGTATTTT

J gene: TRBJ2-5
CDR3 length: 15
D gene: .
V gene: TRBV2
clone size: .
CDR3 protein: CASSRGGGHQETQYF
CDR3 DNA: TGTGCCAGCAGTCGGGGAGGGGGACACCAAGAGACCCAGTACTTC

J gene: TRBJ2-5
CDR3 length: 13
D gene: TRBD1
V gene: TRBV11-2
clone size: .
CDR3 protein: CASSLRQGVSRYF
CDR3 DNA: TGTGCCAGCAGCCTTCGACAGGGGGTTAGTCGGTACTTC